This T cell receptor (beta chain) was sequenced in a study of human T cells and chemical hapten exposure. For the study at large: The sensitizer, 2% DPC, was used on approximately 2 cm by approximately 2 cm of upper inner arm skin. Patients got weekly scalp diphenylcyclopropenone doses over the roughly 24-week study. Upper-back patches of 0.01% DPC were read at 6 days.

The library gave individual cDNA molecules unique molecular identifiers. TCRdb ran MiXCR on the RACE reads and lists one entry per CDR3 protein. The sample records 95,000 to 150,000 distinct CDR3 sequences, roughly 14% being singletons. Between the trimmed V and J ends, which lost 3 bases and 4 bases, there was a span of 12 bases. The germline V gene has CDR1 SQVTM and CDR2 ANQGSEA. The CDR3 runs 13 residues. Time point of the sample: pre-sensitization, week 0. Treatment in this sample: therapeutic diphenylcyclopropenone sensitization with weekly scalp DPC. The clonotype comes from a woman aged 18-30 years with alopecia areata. Some clones in this sample may be carry-over from other donors' samples. The chain carries TRBV29-1 and TRBJ1-1, with D uncertain. Sequencing used whole blood, obtained in connection with sensitization to the hapten diphenylcyclopropenone (DPC). Written as DNA, the CDR3 is TGCAGCGTTGACGAATCTGGGAGCACTGAAGCTTTCTTT. Translating gives CSVDESGSTEAFF.